The clone carrying this T cell receptor (beta chain) was picked up a small number of times. The target antigen is unknown. Trimming removed 4 bases from V and 4 bases from J, with 19 bases in between. The germline gives CDR1 SEHNR, CDR2 FQNEAQ (reference sequence). The CDR3 is made up of 16 amino acids. The data stem from a study of cytomegalovirus exposure and HLA in healthy donors. Donors were ostensibly healthy at sampling, although undocumented immune exposures were probable. Points from the study as a whole: For most TCR beta V segments, an earlier analysis put the productive rate at about 90% or about 30% of the time. In a later analysis, V- and J-gene trimming of beta chains associated with a DCLRE1C missense variant, replicated independently. Most likely, a cluster of highly shared sequence variants arose as a sequencing artifact.

The PCR contained 60 Vbeta and 13 Jbeta primers. Assay used: immunoSEQ multiplex PCR; TCRdb lists only in-frame clones, some missing. The sample shows approximately 160,000 clones, 75% to 90% of them seen only once. This chain connects TRBV7-9 to TRBJ1-2, with D perhaps TRBD1 (5 bases). The sequence came from a woman between 50 and 59 years old in good health and CMV-seropositive. The sequencing sample was made of PBMCs. This CDR3 is CASSSAWGERVYGYTF. The CDR3 DNA sequence: TGTGCCAGCAGCTCAGCATGGGGGGAGAGAGTCTATGGCTACACCTTC.